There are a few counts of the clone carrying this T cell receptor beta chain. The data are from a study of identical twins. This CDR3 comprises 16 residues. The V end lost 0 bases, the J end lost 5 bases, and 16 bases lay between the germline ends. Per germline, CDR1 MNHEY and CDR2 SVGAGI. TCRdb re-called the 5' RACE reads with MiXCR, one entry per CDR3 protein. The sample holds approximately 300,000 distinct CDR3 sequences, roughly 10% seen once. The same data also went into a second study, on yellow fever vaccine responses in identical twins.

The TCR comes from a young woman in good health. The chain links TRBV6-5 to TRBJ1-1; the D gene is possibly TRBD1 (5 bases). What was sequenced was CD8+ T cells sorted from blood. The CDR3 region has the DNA TGTGCCAGCAGTTACTCGCCCCAGGGAGGCGGGACTGAAGCTTTCTTT. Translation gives CASSYSPQGGGTEAFF.